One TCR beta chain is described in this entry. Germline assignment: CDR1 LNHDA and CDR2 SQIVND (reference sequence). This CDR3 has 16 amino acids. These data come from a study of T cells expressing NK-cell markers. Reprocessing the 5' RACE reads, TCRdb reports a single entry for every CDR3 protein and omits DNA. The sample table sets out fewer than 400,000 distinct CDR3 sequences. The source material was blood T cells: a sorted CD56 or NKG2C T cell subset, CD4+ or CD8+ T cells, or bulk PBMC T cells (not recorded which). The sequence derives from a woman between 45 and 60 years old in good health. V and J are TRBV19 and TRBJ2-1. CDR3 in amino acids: CASSIGTGAAHNEQFF.